This entry is about one T cell receptor (beta chain). Antigen specificity is unknown. This CDR3 is 14 amino acids long. The germline gives CDR1 SGHRS, CDR2 YFSETQ. V lost 0 bases to trimming and J lost 4 bases, with 10 bases between them. It was with 60 Vbeta and 13 Jbeta primers that the PCR ran. Sequencing was performed with immunoSEQ multiplex PCR; in TCRdb, only in-frame clones are kept and a portion is missing. The table includes some 130,000 clones, about 66% detected once. The entry originates in a study of cytomegalovirus exposure and HLA in healthy donors. Study conclusions and caveats: Associated with cytomegalovirus, according to the listing, were 150 to 200 TCR beta chains. Accurate HLA-A and HLA-B prediction from TCR beta sequences was reported for most subjects.

The sequenced sample consisted of PBMCs. This sequence was found in a human donor in good health. V usage is TRBV5-1 and J usage is TRBJ1-2; no reliable D call. The CDR3 sequence is CASSLGSGSYGYTF. The DNA of the CDR3 is TGCGCCAGCAGCTTGGGTTCAGGAAGCTATGGCTACACCTTC.